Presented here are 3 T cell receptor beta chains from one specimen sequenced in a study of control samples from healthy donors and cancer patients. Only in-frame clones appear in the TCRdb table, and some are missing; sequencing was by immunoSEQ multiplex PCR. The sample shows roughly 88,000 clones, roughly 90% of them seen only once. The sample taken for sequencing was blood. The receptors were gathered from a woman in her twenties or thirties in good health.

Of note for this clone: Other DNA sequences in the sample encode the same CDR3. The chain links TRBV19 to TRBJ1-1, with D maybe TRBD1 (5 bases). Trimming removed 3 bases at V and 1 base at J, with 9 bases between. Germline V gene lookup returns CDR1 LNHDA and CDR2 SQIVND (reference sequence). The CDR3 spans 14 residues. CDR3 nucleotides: TGTGCCAGTAGTATGCAGGGCGGGAACACTGAAGCTTTCTTT. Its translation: CASSMQGGNTEAFF.

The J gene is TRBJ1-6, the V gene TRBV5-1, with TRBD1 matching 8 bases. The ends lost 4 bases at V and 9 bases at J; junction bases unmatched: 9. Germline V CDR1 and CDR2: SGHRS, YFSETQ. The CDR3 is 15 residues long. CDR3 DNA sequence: TGCGCCAGCAGCCCTGCGGACAGGGTGGGTTCACCCCTCCACTTT. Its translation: CASSPADRVGSPLHF.

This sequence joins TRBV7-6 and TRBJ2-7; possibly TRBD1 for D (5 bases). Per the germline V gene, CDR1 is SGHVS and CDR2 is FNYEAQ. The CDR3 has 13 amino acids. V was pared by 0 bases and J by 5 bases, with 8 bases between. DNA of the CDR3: TGTGCCAGCAGCTTAGCGGCAGGGCACGAGCAGTACTTC. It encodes CASSLAAGHEQYF.